Listed below are T cell receptor beta chains from one sample, sequenced in a study of blood T cell repertoires in COVID-19. Data came from immunoSEQ multiplex PCR; TCRdb stores just in-frame clones and leaves some out. The table records about 66,000 clones, about 86% of them present only once. The sequenced sample was peripheral blood. The receptors shown here come from a man aged 45-65 years with active COVID-19. The CDR3 runs from the conserved cysteine through the conserved F or W. A D gene is named only where the DNA matches it firmly. Clone size is shown for a subset of rows, as once, few, many or a class of expanded clone.

TRBV6-1,TRBJ2-1,-,-,CASSEAAYNEQFF
TRBV7-3,TRBJ1-2,-,TRBD1,CASSPGQGNYGYTF
TRBV9,TRBJ2-1,-,TRBD2,CASSTPGSGTSGHAYNEQFF
TRBV29-1,TRBJ2-3,-,TRBD2,CSVAAGRVTTDTQYF
TRBV6-5,TRBJ1-5,-,-,CASRAPRGGRQPQHF
TRBV3-1/TRBV3-2,TRBJ2-1,-,TRBD2,CASSRNSGSGAHEQFF
TRBV10-3,TRBJ1-6,many,-,CAISETGNNSPLHF
TRBV21-1,TRBJ2-7,-,-,CASSKQVGDTGSGGSYEQYF
TRBV5-1,TRBJ1-6,-,-,CASSLDGGKNSPLHF
TRBV19,TRBJ1-5,-,TRBD1,CASSPGQGDQPQHF
TRBV6-2/TRBV6-3,TRBJ2-4,-,TRBD2,CASSYEMTSGGPKNIQYF
TRBV2,TRBJ2-3,-,TRBD1,CASRNRDRAPQYF
TRBV11-3,TRBJ2-7,-,TRBD1,CASSLDSGTGNYEQYF
TRBV19,TRBJ2-2,-,-,CASNPAVTGTGELFF
TRBV15,TRBJ1-2,-,-,CATSRDRYIYPYGYTF
TRBV5-1,TRBJ2-3,-,TRBD2,CASSLVAGGSTDTQYF
TRBV6-5,TRBJ1-5,-,TRBD1,CASRSAGGLGQPQHF
TRBV4-1,TRBJ2-1,-,-,CASSQDLANEQFF
TRBV2,TRBJ2-3,-,-,CASRTHGGTSTDTQYF
TRBV12-3/TRBV12-4,TRBJ2-3,-,-,CASSKRTDTQYF
TRBV7-9,TRBJ2-1,-,-,CASSLGQSYNEQFF
TRBV10-3,TRBJ1-2,once,-,CAISDRTKGYGYTF
TRBV4-1,TRBJ1-2,-,-,CASSQDGDAYGYTF
TRBV15,TRBJ2-6,few,-,CATSRGGAGANVLTF
TRBV27,TRBJ1-2,-,-,CASSLKGINYGYTF
TRBV7-8,TRBJ2-2,-,TRBD2,CASSSHGGSLPGELFF
TRBV5-1,TRBJ1-6,-,-,CASSLVVGGESPLHF
TRBV7-2,TRBJ2-4,-,TRBD2,CASSLTSGAKNIQYF
TRBV18,TRBJ2-1,-,TRBD1,CASTPGTGGFNEQFF
TRBV2,TRBJ2-6,-,TRBD1,CARDREVLSGANVLTF
TRBV14,TRBJ2-7,-,-,CASSPGGNYEQYF
TRBV6-6,TRBJ1-4,-,-,CASSSLFEKLFF
TRBV2,TRBJ2-3,-,TRBD2,CASSELAGGPDTQYF
TRBV7-2,TRBJ2-1,-,TRBD2,CASSSRSSGGASEQFF
TRBV2,TRBJ2-7,-,-,CASSVIKTSSYEQYF
TRBV6-5,TRBJ2-2,-,-,CASRRQAGELFF
TRBV28,TRBJ1-1,few,-,CASIKSTEKEAFF
TRBV6-5,TRBJ1-1,-,-,CASVAGQFMNTEAFF
TRBV2,TRBJ1-5,-,-,CASSREGNQPQHF
TRBV19,TRBJ2-1,-,TRBD2,CASSPLTSVGEQFF
TRBV5-1,TRBJ1-5,few,TRBD1,CASSPTGGNQPQHF
TRBV15,TRBJ1-1,-,TRBD1,CATSRGDRGRLW